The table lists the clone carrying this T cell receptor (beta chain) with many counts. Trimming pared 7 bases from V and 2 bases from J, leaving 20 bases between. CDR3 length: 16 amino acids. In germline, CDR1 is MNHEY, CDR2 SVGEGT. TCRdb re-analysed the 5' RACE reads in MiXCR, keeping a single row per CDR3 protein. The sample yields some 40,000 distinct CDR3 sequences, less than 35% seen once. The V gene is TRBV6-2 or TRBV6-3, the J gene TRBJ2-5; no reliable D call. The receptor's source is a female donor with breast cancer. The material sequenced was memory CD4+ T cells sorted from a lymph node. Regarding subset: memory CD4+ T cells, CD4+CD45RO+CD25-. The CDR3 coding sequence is TGTGCCAGCAATCCCCCACATCGATGGGGTCAAGAGACCCAGTACTTC. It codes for CASNPPHRWGQETQYF.